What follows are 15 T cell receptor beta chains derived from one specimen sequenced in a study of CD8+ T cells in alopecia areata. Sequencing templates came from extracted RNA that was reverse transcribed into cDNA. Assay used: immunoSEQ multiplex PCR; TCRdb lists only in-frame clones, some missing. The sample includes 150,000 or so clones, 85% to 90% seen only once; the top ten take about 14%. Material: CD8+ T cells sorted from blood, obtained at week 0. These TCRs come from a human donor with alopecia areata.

In DNA, the CDR3 is TGTGCTAGCGCGGTGGGGGGCTACAATGAGCAGTTCTTC. Encoded protein: CASAVGGYNEQFF. The V and J genes are TRBV12-5 and TRBJ2-1, with TRBD2 as a possible D gene (6 bases). Trimming pared 9 bases from V and 3 bases from J, leaving 12 bases between. This CDR3 spans 13 amino acids. Germline CDR1 reads LGHNT; CDR2 reads FRNRAP.

CDR3 bases: TGTGCCAGCAGTGACTTCAGACGAGTCGGCACCGGGGAGCTGTTTTTT. Protein sequence: CASSDFRRVGTGELFF. The V and J genes are TRBV25-1 and TRBJ2-2; no reliable D call. Trimming left V 3 bases short and J 4 bases short, with 15 bases between. The germline V gene encodes CDR1 MGHDK and CDR2 SYGVNS. CDR3 length: 16 amino acids.

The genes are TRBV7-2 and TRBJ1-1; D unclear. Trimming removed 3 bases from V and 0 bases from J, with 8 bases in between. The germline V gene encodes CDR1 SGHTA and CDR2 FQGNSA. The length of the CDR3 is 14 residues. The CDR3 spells CASSFITLNTEAFF. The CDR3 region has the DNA TGTGCCAGCAGCTTTATAACTCTGAACACTGAAGCTTTCTTT.

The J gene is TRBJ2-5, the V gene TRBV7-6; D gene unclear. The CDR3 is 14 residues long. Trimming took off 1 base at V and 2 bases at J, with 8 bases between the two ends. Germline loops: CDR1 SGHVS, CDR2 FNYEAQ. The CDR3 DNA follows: TGTGCCAGCAGCTTAGTATCCAGACAAGAGACCCAGTACTTC. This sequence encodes CASSLVSRQETQYF.

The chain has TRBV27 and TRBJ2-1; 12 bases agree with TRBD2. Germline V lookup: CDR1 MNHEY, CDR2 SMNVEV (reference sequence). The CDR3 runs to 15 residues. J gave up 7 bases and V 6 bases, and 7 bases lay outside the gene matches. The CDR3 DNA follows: TGTGCCAGCAGCCGACTAGCGGGGGAGGGGAATGAGCAGTTCTTC. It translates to CASSRLAGEGNEQFF.

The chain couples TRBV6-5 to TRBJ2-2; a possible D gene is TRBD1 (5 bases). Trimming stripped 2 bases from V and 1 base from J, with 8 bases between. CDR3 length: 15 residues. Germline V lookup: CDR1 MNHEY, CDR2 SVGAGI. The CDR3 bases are TGTGCCAGCAGTTACGGGGCCGAGAACACCGGGGAGCTGTTTTTT. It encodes CASSYGAENTGELFF.

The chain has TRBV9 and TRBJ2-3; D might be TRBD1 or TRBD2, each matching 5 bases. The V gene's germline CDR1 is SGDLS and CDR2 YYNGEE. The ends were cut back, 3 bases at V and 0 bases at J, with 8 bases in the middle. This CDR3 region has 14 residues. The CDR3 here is CASSAGPSTDTQYF. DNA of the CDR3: TGTGCCAGCAGCGCGGGGCCTAGCACAGATACGCAGTATTTT.

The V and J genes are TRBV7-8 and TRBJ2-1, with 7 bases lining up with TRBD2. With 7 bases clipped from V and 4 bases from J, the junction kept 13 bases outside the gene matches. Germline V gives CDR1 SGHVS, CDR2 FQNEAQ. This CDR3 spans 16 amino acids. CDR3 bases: TGTGCCAGCACCCCCCGGGGGGATCTGAAGTACAATGAGCAGTTCTTC. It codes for CASTPRGDLKYNEQFF. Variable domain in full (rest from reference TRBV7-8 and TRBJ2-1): GAGVSQSPRYKVAKRGQDVALRCDPISGHVSLFWYQQALGQGPEFLTYFQNEAQLDKSGLPSDRFFAERPEGSVSTLKIQRTQQEDSAVYLCASTPRGDLKYNEQFFGPGTRLTVL.

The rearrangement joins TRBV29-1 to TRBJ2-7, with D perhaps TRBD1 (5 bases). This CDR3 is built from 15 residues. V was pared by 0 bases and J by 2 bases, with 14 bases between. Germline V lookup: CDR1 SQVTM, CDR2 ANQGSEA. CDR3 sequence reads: CSVEEEGVGTYEQYF. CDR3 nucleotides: TGCAGCGTTGAAGAAGAAGGGGTGGGGACCTACGAGCAGTACTTC.

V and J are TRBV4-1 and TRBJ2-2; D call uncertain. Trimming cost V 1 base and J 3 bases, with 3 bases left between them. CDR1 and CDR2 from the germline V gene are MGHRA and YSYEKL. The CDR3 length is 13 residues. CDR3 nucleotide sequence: TGCGCCAGCAGCCAAGGGTACACCGGGGAGCTGTTTTTT. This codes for CASSQGYTGELFF.

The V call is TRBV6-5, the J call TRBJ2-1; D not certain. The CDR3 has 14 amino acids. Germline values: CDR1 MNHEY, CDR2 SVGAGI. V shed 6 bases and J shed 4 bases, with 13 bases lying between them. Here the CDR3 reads CASSTPGPYNEQFF. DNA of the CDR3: TGTGCCAGCAGCACCCCCGGGCCATACAATGAGCAGTTCTTC.

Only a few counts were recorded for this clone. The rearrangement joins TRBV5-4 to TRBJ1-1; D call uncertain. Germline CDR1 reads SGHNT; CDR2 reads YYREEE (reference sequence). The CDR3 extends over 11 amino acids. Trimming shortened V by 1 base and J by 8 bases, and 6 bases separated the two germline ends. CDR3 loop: CASSLSQEAFF. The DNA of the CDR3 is TGTGCCAGCAGCTTGTCCCAGGAAGCTTTCTTT.

CDR3 region: CASSRQGVLVEYGYTF. For the CDR3, the DNA is TGTGCCAGCAGCCGACAGGGAGTGCTTGTGGAATATGGCTACACCTTC. The chain carries TRBV7-2 and TRBJ1-2, with 7 bases fitting TRBD1. The CDR3 spans 16 residues. Trimming took 5 bases from V and 5 from J; bases not matched to a gene: 14. In germline, CDR1 is SGHTA, CDR2 FQGNSA. The full variable domain, in which reference TRBV7-2 and TRBJ1-2 provide the parts outside the CDR3, is GAGVSQSPSNKVTEKGKDVELRCDPISGHTALYWYRQSLGQGLEFLIYFQGNSAPDKSGLPSDRFSAERTGGSVSTLTIQRTQQEDSAVYLCASSRQGVLVEYGYTFGSGTRLTVV.

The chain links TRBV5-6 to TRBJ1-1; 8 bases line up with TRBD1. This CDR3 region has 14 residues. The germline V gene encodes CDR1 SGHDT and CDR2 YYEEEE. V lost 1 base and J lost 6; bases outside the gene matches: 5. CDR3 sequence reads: CASSLTGGKAEAFF. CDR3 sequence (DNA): TGTGCCAGCAGCTTGACAGGGGGGAAGGCTGAAGCTTTCTTT.

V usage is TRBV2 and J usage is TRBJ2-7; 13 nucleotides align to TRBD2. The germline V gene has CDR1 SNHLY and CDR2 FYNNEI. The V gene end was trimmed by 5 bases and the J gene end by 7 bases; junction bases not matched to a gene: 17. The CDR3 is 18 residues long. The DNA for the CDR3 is TGTGCCAGCAGTCGTGGACTAGCGGGAGCCAGTATGACTGGGGAGCAGTACTTC. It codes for CASSRGLAGASMTGEQYF.